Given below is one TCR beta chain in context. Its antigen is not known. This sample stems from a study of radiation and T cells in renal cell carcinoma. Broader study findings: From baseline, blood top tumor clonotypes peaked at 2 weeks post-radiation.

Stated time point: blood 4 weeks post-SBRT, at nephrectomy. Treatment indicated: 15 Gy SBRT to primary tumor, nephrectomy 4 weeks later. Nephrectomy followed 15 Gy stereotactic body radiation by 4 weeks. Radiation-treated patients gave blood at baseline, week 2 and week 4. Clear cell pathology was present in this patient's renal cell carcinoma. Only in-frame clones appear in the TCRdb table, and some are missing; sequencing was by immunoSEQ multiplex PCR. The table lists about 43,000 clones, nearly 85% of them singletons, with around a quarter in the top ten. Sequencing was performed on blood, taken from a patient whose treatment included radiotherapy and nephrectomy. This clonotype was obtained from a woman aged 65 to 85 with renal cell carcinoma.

CDR3 in DNA: TGCGCCAGCAGCCCGCTGCGGGGGCCCTACAATGAGCAGTTCTTC. Translation gives CASSPLRGPYNEQFF. The chain employs TRBV4-1 and TRBJ2-1; D perhaps matches TRBD2 (7 bases). V lost 4 bases and J 2 bases, leaving 12 bases between the germline ends. CDR1 MGHRA and CDR2 YSYEKL come from the germline V gene. This CDR3 contains 15 residues.